Each of the 10 T cell receptor beta chains below was sequenced from the same sample in a study of cytomegalovirus exposure and HLA in healthy donors. PCR was performed using 60 Vbeta and 13 Jbeta primers. TCRdb keeps only in-frame clones here, not all; method: immunoSEQ multiplex PCR. The data show 150,000 to 200,000 clones, about 75% seen once. Material for sequencing was PBMCs. The receptors derive from a female donor in good health and CMV-seronegative.

The chain recombines TRBV5-4 with TRBJ1-1; 7 bases agree with TRBD1. V shed 2 bases, J shed 8 bases, and the junction held 0 bases outside the gene matches. The CDR3 length is 11 residues. CDR1 and CDR2 (germline): SGHNT, YYREEE (reference sequence). CDR3 nucleotides: TGTGCCAGCAGCTTACAGGGGGAAGCTTTCTTT. It encodes CASSLQGEAFF.

The table lists this clone with a count of one. This rearrangement joins TRBV30 to TRBJ1-2; no firm D call. V shed 0 bases and J shed 1 base, with 6 bases lying between them. This CDR3 is built from 13 residues. Germline lookup yields CDR1 GTSNPN and CDR2 SVGIG (reference sequence). This CDR3 reads CAWSVEHNYGYTF. The CDR3 DNA is TGTGCCTGGAGTGTAGAGCATAACTATGGCTACACCTTC.

The rearrangement joins TRBV5-4 to TRBJ1-5; D might be TRBD1 (5 bases). This CDR3 is built from 18 residues. Between the trimmed V and J ends, which lost 0 bases and 1 base, there was a span of 17 bases. Germline CDR1 is SGHNT and CDR2 is YYREEE (reference sequence). The CDR3 sequence is CASSLVSVAGLSNQPQHF. The CDR3 DNA sequence: TGTGCCAGCAGCTTGGTGAGCGTGGCAGGGCTCAGCAATCAGCCCCAGCATTTT.

The chain carries TRBV1 and TRBJ1-3; the D call TRBD1 from the table was never checked on the DNA. TRBV1 is deemed a pseudogene. The CDR3 length is 15 residues. The CDR3 region is CTSSQDARGGNTIYF. The CDR3, as DNA: TGCACCAGCAGCCAAGACGCCAGGGGAGGAAACACCATATATTTT.

This sequence joins TRBV5-4 and TRBJ1-1; the match to TRBD1 covers 7 bases. V was pared by 3 bases and J by 0 bases, with 8 bases of the junction left unmatched. The germline V gene has CDR1 SGHNT and CDR2 YYREEE (reference sequence). This CDR3 has 16 residues. The CDR3: CASSSTGQRLNTEAFF. The CDR3 DNA sequence: TGTGCCAGCAGCTCTACGGGACAGCGATTGAACACTGAAGCTTTCTTT.

This clone was counted a few times. J is TRBJ1-4 and V is TRBV6-1; D unclear. Germline V CDR1 and CDR2: MNHNS, SASEGT. V lost 3 bases and J lost 7, with 9 bases in between. The CDR3 loop spans 13 amino acids. The CDR3 is CASSDPGIEKLFF. The DNA for the CDR3 is TGTGCCAGCAGTGACCCGGGAATTGAAAAACTGTTTTTT.

The chain employs TRBV7-7 and TRBJ2-2; 8 bases align to TRBD2. Germline assignment: CDR1 SSHAT and CDR2 FNYEAQ (reference sequence). This CDR3 spans 16 amino acids. V trimming: 1 base; J trimming: 3 bases; junction bases outside the gene matches: 4. Written as DNA, the CDR3 is TGTGCCAGCAGCTTAGAAGCGGGAGCGGACACCGGGGAGCTGTTTTTT. Translation gives CASSLEAGADTGELFF. Looking up the rest from reference TRBV7-7 and TRBJ2-2 gives the full variable domain: GAGVSQSPRYKVTKRGQDVTLRCDPISSHATLYWYQQALGQGPEFLTYFNYEAQPDKSGLPSDRFSAERPEGSISTLTIQRTEQRDSAMYRCASSLEAGADTGELFFGEGSRLTVL.

The chain uses TRBV5-1 and TRBJ2-6; D is ambiguous. Germline V gene data show CDR1 as SGHRS and CDR2 as YFSETQ. The length of the CDR3 is 14 residues. The V end lost 7 bases, the J end lost 0 bases, and 8 bases lay between the germline ends. This CDR3 reads CASFDSSGANVLTF. CDR3 sequence (DNA): TGCGCCAGCTTCGACTCCTCTGGGGCCAACGTCCTGACTTTC.

The chain has TRBV6-6 and TRBJ1-1; D is possibly TRBD1 (5 bases). Deletions cut 2 bases from V and 8 bases from J, with 12 bases between. Germline values: CDR1 MNHNY, CDR2 SVGAGI (reference sequence). The CDR3 consists of 13 residues. The CDR3 DNA reads TGTGCCAGCAGTTACCGAGACAGTTCAGAAGCTTTCTTT. Translating gives CASSYRDSSEAFF.

V and J are TRBV7-3 and TRBJ2-5, with a possible D match to TRBD2 (5 bases). Germline CDR1 and CDR2: SGHTA and FQGTGA. The CDR3 length is 14 residues. The germline V and J ends were trimmed by 2 bases and 5 bases, with 12 bases remaining between them. The CDR3 DNA sequence: TGTGCCAGCAGCTTAGTTTGGCGCGGGGAGACCCAGTACTTC. Translated: CASSLVWRGETQYF.